Listed below are T cell receptor beta chains from one sample, sequenced in a study of blood T cell repertoires in COVID-19. The repertoire was sequenced with immunoSEQ multiplex PCR; TCRdb's copy has only in-frame clones and lacks some. This repertoire shows about 140,000 clones, approximately 83% found once; its top ten account for about 1.6%. Sequences were obtained from peripheral blood. These receptors were collected from a human donor in a cohort sampled during active COVID-19. Both conserved end residues are part of each CDR3. D genes are given only for firm matches. Size is omitted from some rows. Given values are once, few, many or a class for expanded clones.

V gene	J gene	clone size	D gene	CDR3 protein	CDR3 DNA
TRBV18	TRBJ1-4	NA	TRBD1	CASSPPNDRESEKLFF	TGTGCCAGCTCACCACCTAACGACAGGGAGAGTGAAAAACTGTTTTTT
TRBV29-1	TRBJ2-7	NA	TRBD2	CSVDGLAGHAPYEQYF	TGCAGCGTTGACGGGCTAGCGGGACACGCCCCCTACGAGCAGTACTTC
TRBV14	TRBJ1-6	few	NA	CASSQSVSPLHF	TGTGCCAGCAGCCAATCAGTTTCACCCCTCCACTTT
TRBV6-5	TRBJ2-2	NA	NA	CASSYRRRTNTGELFF	TGTGCCAGCAGTTACCGGCGGAGGACGAACACCGGGGAGCTGTTTTTT
TRBV12-3/TRBV12-4	TRBJ2-1	NA	NA	CASSLDAGEQFF	TGTGCCAGCAGTTTAGACGCCGGTGAGCAGTTCTTC
TRBV7-8	TRBJ1-4	NA	NA	CASSPLQGTNEKLFF	TGTGCCAGCAGCCCCCTACAGGGTACTAATGAAAAACTGTTTTTT
TRBV11-1	TRBJ2-1	NA	TRBD1	CASSLDRGPYNEQFF	TGTGCCAGCAGCTTAGACAGGGGGCCCTACAATGAGCAGTTCTTC
TRBV7-3	TRBJ1-1	once	NA	CASSSGQNTEAFF	TGTGCCAGCAGCTCTGGACAGAACACTGAAGCTTTCTTT
TRBV7-2	TRBJ2-3	once	TRBD1	CASSLEGAVTDTQYF	TGTGCCAGCAGCTTAGAGGGGGCAGTTACAGATACGCAGTATTTT
TRBV5-1	TRBJ2-5	NA	NA	CASSLSTSLETQYF	TGCGCCAGCAGCTTGTCGACTAGTCTGGAGACCCAGTACTTC
TRBV3-1/TRBV3-2	TRBJ2-4	NA	NA	CASSIRGPICKENIQYF	TGTGCCAGCAGCATACGCGGTCCCATTTGCAAAGAAAACATTCAGTACTTC
TRBV19	TRBJ2-3	NA	NA	CASSPHGGLSTDTQYF	TGTGCCAGTAGCCCGCATGGCGGACTTAGCACAGATACGCAGTATTTT
TRBV9	TRBJ1-2	once	NA	CASSVDTSGGFGYTF	TGTGCCAGCAGCGTAGATACTTCGGGAGGTTTTGGCTACACCTTC
TRBV7-9	TRBJ1-1	once	TRBD1	CASSPGQGRDTEAFF	TGTGCCAGCAGCCCCGGACAGGGCAGGGACACTGAAGCTTTCTTT
TRBV27	TRBJ2-1	NA	NA	CASSLYLSSYNEQFF	TGTGCCAGCAGTTTATACCTTAGCTCCTACAATGAGCAGTTCTTC
TRBV6-2/TRBV6-3	TRBJ2-2	NA	NA	CASSPIRNTGELFF	TGTGCCAGCAGTCCCATCAGGAACACCGGGGAGCTGTTTTTT
TRBV9	TRBJ2-1	NA	TRBD2	CASSEPSGSSYNEQFF	TGTGCCAGCAGCGAACCTAGCGGAAGCTCCTACAATGAGCAGTTCTTC
TRBV7-3	TRBJ2-5	NA	NA	CASSLRLQETQYF	TGTGCCAGCAGCTTACGACTACAAGAGACCCAGTACTTC
TRBV3-1/TRBV3-2	TRBJ1-3	NA	NA	CASSHRQENTIYF	TGTGCCAGCAGTCATCGACAGGAAAACACCATATATTTT
TRBV15	TRBJ1-2	NA	NA	CATSRAATRGYTF	TGTGCCACCAGCAGAGCAGCGACGAGGGGCTACACCTTC
TRBV7-9	TRBJ2-1	NA	NA	CASSLGGSRSYNEQFF	TGTGCCAGCAGCTTAGGTGGGAGTAGATCCTACAATGAGCAGTTCTTC
TRBV6-5	TRBJ2-7	NA	TRBD2	CAISSGSSYEQYF	TGTGCCATTTCTAGCGGGAGCTCCTACGAGCAGTACTTC
TRBV3-1/TRBV3-2	TRBJ2-7	NA	TRBD2	CASSHLAGGPRGKQYF	TGTGCCAGCAGCCATCTAGCGGGAGGGCCCCGTGGGAAGCAGTACTTC
TRBV5-4	TRBJ2-1	NA	TRBD2	CASSLLYLAGGPSSYNEQFF	TGTGCCAGCAGCTTGTTATACTTAGCGGGAGGCCCTAGCTCCTACAATGAGCAGTTCTTC
TRBV5-1	TRBJ1-2	once	TRBD1	CASSLGQGGGYTF	TGCGCCAGCAGCTTAGGACAGGGGGGTGGCTACACCTTC
TRBV19	TRBJ1-1	NA	NA	CASSSSGGGTEAFF	TGTGCCAGTAGTTCATCCGGGGGTGGCACTGAAGCTTTCTTT
TRBV4-2	TRBJ2-7	NA	TRBD2	CASSQEVGLAAYEQYF	TGTGCCAGCAGCCAAGAGGTTGGACTAGCCGCCTACGAGCAGTACTTC
TRBV12-3/TRBV12-4	TRBJ1-1	few	NA	CASSRTIEVRAFF	TGTGCCAGCAGTCGGACAATTGAGGTTCGAGCTTTCTTT
TRBV19	TRBJ2-7	NA	TRBD1	CASSRDRTYEQYF	TGTGCCAGTAGTAGGGACAGAACCTACGAGCAGTACTTC
TRBV18	TRBJ2-1	NA	NA	CASSRWDFYNEQFF	TGTGCCAGCTCAAGGTGGGACTTTTACAATGAGCAGTTCTTC
TRBV5-1	TRBJ1-1	once	NA	CASKVQGPASNTEAFF	TGCGCCAGCAAAGTACAGGGCCCTGCCTCGAACACTGAAGCTTTCTTT
TRBV18	TRBJ2-3	NA	TRBD2	CASSPGTSADTQYF	TGTGCCAGCTCACCAGGGACTAGCGCAGATACGCAGTATTTT
TRBV24-1	TRBJ2-3	once	TRBD1	CATSAGGEGTDTQYF	TGTGCCACCAGTGCAGGGGGCGAAGGAACAGATACGCAGTATTTT
TRBV24-1	TRBJ2-1	NA	TRBD2	CATSDPGGGKGQFF	TGTGCCACCAGTGATCCGGGAGGGGGAAAAGGGCAGTTCTTC
TRBV4-2	TRBJ2-3	NA	NA	CASSPHQVNAGSTDTQYF	TGTGCCAGCAGCCCCCATCAAGTCAATGCGGGAAGCACAGATACGCAGTATTTT
TRBV19	TRBJ2-7	NA	NA	CASSPQDQSYHEQYF	TGTGCCAGTAGTCCCCAGGATCAGTCTTACCACGAGCAGTACTTC
TRBV5-1	TRBJ1-1	NA	NA	CASSVPQGANTEAFF	TGCGCCAGCAGCGTACCACAGGGCGCGAACACTGAAGCTTTCTTT
TRBV6-5	TRBJ1-5	NA	NA	CASSYSSRGNQPQHF	TGTGCCAGCAGTTACTCGAGCAGGGGCAATCAGCCCCAGCATTTT
TRBV5-1	TRBJ2-2	NA	TRBD2	CASSFIAGANTGELFF	TGCGCCAGCAGCTTTATAGCGGGAGCGAACACCGGGGAGCTGTTTTTT
TRBV19	TRBJ1-6	NA	NA	CASRGGTEYNSPLHF	TGTGCCAGTAGAGGCGGGACTGAGTATAATTCACCCCTCCACTTT
TRBV6-5	TRBJ2-7	few	NA	CATLPRLYEQYF	TGTGCCACGCTACCCCGACTATACGAGCAGTACTTC
TRBV30	TRBJ1-1	NA	NA	CAWSGGGDTEAFF	TGTGCCTGGAGTGGAGGGGGGGACACTGAAGCTTTCTTT
TRBV21-1	TRBJ2-1	NA	NA	CASSKGGRRYNEQFF	TGTGCCAGCAGCAAAGGGGGGCGCCGTTACAATGAGCAGTTCTTC
TRBV3-1/TRBV3-2	TRBJ1-5	NA	TRBD1	CASSQDGTGAQPQHF	TGTGCCAGCAGCCAAGACGGGACAGGAGCTCAGCCCCAGCATTTT
TRBV19	TRBJ1-3	NA	NA	CASSFPGLADSGNTIYF	TGTGCCAGTAGTTTCCCAGGGTTGGCGGACTCTGGAAACACCATATATTTT
TRBV4-2	TRBJ2-1	NA	NA	CASSQGLGVDNEQFF	TGTGCCAGCAGCCAAGGACTAGGGGTCGACAATGAGCAGTTCTTC
TRBV3-1/TRBV3-2	TRBJ2-7	NA	NA	CASSLQTSEQYF	TGTGCCAGCAGCCTACAGACAAGCGAGCAGTACTTC
TRBV18	TRBJ2-5	NA	TRBD1	CASSPQGAHQETQYF	TGTGCCAGCTCACCACAGGGGGCTCACCAAGAGACCCAGTACTTC
TRBV4-3	TRBJ2-3	NA	NA	CASSQGSGVGFTDTQYF	TGCGCCAGCAGCCAAGGCTCGGGAGTGGGGTTCACAGATACGCAGTATTTT
TRBV2	TRBJ1-5	NA	NA	CASSQEGNQPQHF	TGTGCCAGTTCACAGGAGGGTAATCAGCCCCAGCATTTT
TRBV7-3	TRBJ1-2	NA	TRBD1	CASSLSGGSGYTF	TGTGCCAGCAGCTTATCAGGGGGCAGTGGCTACACCTTC
TRBV27	TRBJ2-7	NA	NA	CASVGQRSYEQYF	TGTGCCAGCGTCGGACAGCGCTCCTACGAGCAGTACTTC
TRBV3-1/TRBV3-2	TRBJ2-5	NA	NA	CASSQGVGQGLETQYF	TGTGCCAGCAGCCAAGGAGTGGGGCAGGGCCTAGAGACCCAGTACTTC
TRBV28	TRBJ1-5	NA	NA	CASTPGANSNQPQHF	TGTGCCAGCACCCCGGGAGCGAATAGCAATCAGCCCCAGCATTTT
TRBV19	TRBJ1-4	NA	TRBD1	CASTPDRVGEKLFF	TGTGCCAGTACCCCCGACAGGGTTGGTGAAAAACTGTTTTTT
TRBV29-1	TRBJ2-6	NA	NA	CSVEEGFSGANVLTF	TGCAGCGTTGAGGAGGGCTTCTCTGGGGCCAACGTCCTGACTTTC
TRBV4-1	TRBJ1-2	NA	TRBD1	CASRIRDSRNYGYTF	TGCGCCAGCAGAATACGGGACAGTAGAAACTATGGCTACACCTTC
TRBV6-5	TRBJ1-2	NA	NA	CASSSGLRKGGYTF	TGTGCCAGCAGTTCCGGGCTCCGAAAGGGGGGCTACACCTTC
TRBV9	TRBJ2-3	NA	TRBD2	CASSSGRGEADTQYF	TGTGCCAGCAGCTCAGGACGGGGGGAGGCGGATACGCAGTATTTT
TRBV5-1	TRBJ2-3	NA	TRBD2	CASSGGRASADTQYF	TGCGCCAGCAGTGGCGGGAGGGCCAGTGCAGATACGCAGTATTTT